The source of this TCR beta chain is a study of T cell responses to AZD1222 COVID-19 vaccine. General study findings and limits: Sampling that yielded the repertoires occurred only after the peak T cell response. Spike was spanned by vaccine-associated CD4 TCRs, which were dominant at 160-218 and 743-854. Donors, mostly white British, included more females; clonal diversity was possibly underestimated.

As regards this clone: Antigen specificity is unknown.

The assay was immunoSEQ multiplex PCR, and TCRdb's table has in-frame clones only and misses some. In the table there are 98,000 or so clones, 88% of which are singletons. The sequence was collected from an adult in good health. The source was peripheral blood, collected on day 0 of AZD1222 vaccination.

The CDR3 DNA reads TGTGCCAGCAGTTACCCGACAGGGACTGGGGCCAACGTCCTGACTTTC. Its protein product is CASSYPTGTGANVLTF. The genes are TRBV6-5 and TRBJ2-6, with 7 bases that match TRBD1. The length of the CDR3 is 16 residues. The junction had 3 bases not matched to a gene; V was cut back by 2 bases and J by 2 bases. Germline V gives CDR1 MNHEY, CDR2 SVGAGI.